The clone carrying this T cell receptor beta chain was counted many times. Germline V gene lookup returns CDR1 LGHDT and CDR2 YNNKEL (reference sequence). Trimming left V 1 base short and J 4 bases short, with 10 bases between. There are 15 residues in the CDR3. This sample is part of a study of blood T cell repertoires in COVID-19. The repertoire was sequenced with immunoSEQ multiplex PCR; TCRdb's copy has only in-frame clones and lacks some. The repertoire consists of about 150,000 clones, with approximately 80% occurring once and the leading ten covering about 3.8%. This chain connects TRBV3-1 (or the pseudogene TRBV3-2) to TRBJ2-2; D is ambiguous. The sequence was obtained from an elderly woman with acute or convalescent COVID-19. The sample comprised peripheral blood. CDR3 in amino acids: CASSQALVPTGELFF. The CDR3 region has the DNA TGTGCCAGCAGCCAAGCATTAGTCCCCACCGGGGAGCTGTTTTTT.